Each of the 17 T cell receptor beta chains below was sequenced from the same sample in a study of cytomegalovirus exposure and HLA in healthy donors. Vbeta (60) and Jbeta (13) primers were used in the PCR. Some clones are missing from TCRdb's copy, which holds only in-frame ones; the method was immunoSEQ multiplex PCR. The sample consists of around 140,000 clones, around 73% of them appearing once. The sample taken for sequencing was PBMCs. These receptors all come from a female donor in good health and CMV-seronegative.

The chain carries TRBV5-4 and TRBJ1-6; 8 bases line up with TRBD1. This CDR3 comprises 15 residues. J gave up 8 bases and V 9 bases, and 13 bases lay outside the gene matches. From germline, CDR1 is SGHNT and CDR2 YYREEE (reference sequence). CDR3 nucleotides: TGTGCCACCCGATTCGACAGGGGCAATCATTCACCCCTCCACTTT. Protein product: CATRFDRGNHSPLHF.

The chain employs TRBV27 and TRBJ2-3; 9 positions agree with TRBD2. The CDR3 totals 15 residues. The germline V gene encodes CDR1 MNHEY and CDR2 SMNVEV (reference sequence). The V segment lost 3 bases and the J segment 6 bases; nucleotides outside the gene matches: 7. CDR3 coding DNA: TGTGCCAGCAGTTTCTGGCTAGCGGGACCGGATACGCAGTATTTT. It translates to CASSFWLAGPDTQYF.

This chain links TRBV11-2 with TRBJ2-5; 10 positions match TRBD1. The J segment lost 2 bases and the V segment lost 7 bases, leaving 4 bases of the junction unmatched. Germline V gives CDR1 SGHAT, CDR2 FQNNGV. CDR3 length equals 14 residues. CDR3 protein: CASNPGQGQETQYF. CDR3 nucleotide sequence: TGTGCCAGCAACCCGGGACAGGGGCAAGAGACCCAGTACTTC.

The chain carries TRBV29-1 and TRBJ2-2; D possibly corresponds to TRBD1 (5 bases). Looked up from germline, CDR1 is SQVTM and CDR2 is ANQGSEA. This CDR3 is built from 14 residues. With 4 bases removed from V and 4 bases from J, the gap between germline ends came to 13 bases. The CDR3 sequence: CSVGGRAPTGELFF. CDR3 nucleotides: TGCAGCGTTGGTGGCAGGGCACCCACCGGGGAGCTGTTTTTT.

Details on this clone: Other DNA sequences in this specimen translate into the identical CDR3. The J gene is TRBJ1-2, the V gene TRBV10-3, with D possibly TRBD1 on 6 matching bases. Trimming took off 5 bases at V and 0 bases at J, with 10 bases between the two ends. The CDR3 contains 14 residues. Per germline, CDR1 ENHRY and CDR2 SYGVKD. In nucleotides, the CDR3 is TGTGCCATCAGTCCGACAGGAACTAACTATGGCTACACCTTC. Residues: CAISPTGTNYGYTF.

This clone was found a few times. The gene calls are TRBV7-2 and TRBJ2-5; TRBD2 matches 10 bases. J lost 3 bases, V lost 5 bases, and 12 bases had no gene match. Germline V gene data show CDR1 as SGHTA and CDR2 as FQGNSA. The CDR3 sequence is 17 residues long. The chain's CDR3 is CASSLVSGRALEETQYF. The CDR3 coding sequence is TGTGCCAGCAGCCTCGTCAGCGGGAGGGCCTTGGAAGAGACCCAGTACTTC. Full variable domain (rest looked up from reference TRBV7-2 and TRBJ2-5): GAGVSQSPSNKVTEKGKDVELRCDPISGHTALYWYRQSLGQGLEFLIYFQGNSAPDKSGLPSDRFSAERTGGSVSTLTIQRTQQEDSAVYLCASSLVSGRALEETQYFGPGTRLLVL.

The rearrangement links TRBV5-6 to TRBJ2-1; D possibly corresponds to TRBD2 (5 bases). The CDR3 covers 11 residues. V dropped 1 base and J dropped 10 bases, with 6 bases sitting between them. Germline V gene sequence: CDR1 SGHDT, CDR2 YYEEEE. Here the CDR3 DNA reads TGTGCCAGCAGCTTGAGAGGGGAGCAGTTCTTC. This encodes CASSLRGEQFF. The whole variable domain, remainder taken from reference TRBV5-6 and TRBJ2-1, is DAGVTQSPTHLIKTRGQQVTLRCSPKSGHDTVSWYQQALGQGPQFIFQYYEEEERQRGNFPDRFSGHQFPNYSSELNVNALLLGDSALYLCASSLRGEQFFGPGTRLTVL.

The chain couples TRBV5-1 to TRBJ2-3, with a tentative D call TRBD1 (6 bases). The CDR3 covers 15 residues. V dropped 1 base and J dropped 0 bases, with 9 bases sitting between them. From germline, CDR1 is SGHRS and CDR2 YFSETQ. The CDR3 nucleotides are TGCGCCAGCAGCTTGACAGGGCCTAGCACAGATACGCAGTATTTT. Its protein is CASSLTGPSTDTQYF.

V usage is TRBV30 and J usage is TRBJ2-1; D unclear. Looked up from germline, CDR1 is GTSNPN and CDR2 is SVGIG (reference sequence). The CDR3 runs to 13 residues. V shed 0 bases and J shed 3 bases, with 6 bases lying between them. The CDR3 nucleotides are TGTGCCTGGAGTGTCGCCAGCTACAATGAGCAGTTCTTC. Protein: CAWSVASYNEQFF.

This chain uses TRBV5-1 with TRBJ1-1; no firm D call. The V end lost 0 bases, the J end lost 0 bases, and 12 bases lay between the germline ends. This CDR3 region has 16 residues. Germline V gives CDR1 SGHRS, CDR2 YFSETQ. CDR3 DNA: TGCGCCAGCAGCTTGGGCATCAGAAAAATGAACACTGAAGCTTTCTTT. The encoded protein is CASSLGIRKMNTEAFF.

This chain joins TRBV7-3 and TRBJ2-2, with TRBD1 as a possible D gene (6 bases). Germline V gene data show CDR1 as SGHTA and CDR2 as FQGTGA. The CDR3 totals 15 residues. The V gene lost 3 bases and the J gene lost 8 bases, with 16 bases spanning the gap. In nucleotides, the CDR3 is TGTGCCAGCAGCTTGAAGGGCAGGGGTTTTGGGGAGCTGTTTTTT. As protein: CASSLKGRGFGELFF.

In this sample, this clone turned up a few times. The chain has TRBV5-4 and TRBJ2-2; 7 bases are a match to TRBD2. J was trimmed by 5 bases and V by 1 base; bases with no gene match: 8. The CDR3 sequence is 16 residues long. Germline CDR1 SGHNT, CDR2 YYREEE (reference sequence). The CDR3 sequence is CASSLMAGEGTGELFF. DNA for the CDR3: TGTGCCAGCAGCTTGATGGCGGGAGAGGGAACCGGGGAGCTGTTTTTT.

V and J are TRBV30 and TRBJ1-6; D remains unclear. The germline V gene has CDR1 GTSNPN and CDR2 SVGIG (reference sequence). The V gene lost 0 bases and the J gene lost 0 bases, with 9 bases spanning the gap. This CDR3 spans 16 amino acids. The CDR3 loop reads CAWSVTFSSYNSPLHF. CDR3 sequence (DNA): TGTGCCTGGAGTGTCACGTTTAGCTCCTATAATTCACCCCTCCACTTT. Full variable domain (missing parts from reference TRBV30 and TRBJ1-6): SQTIHQWPATLVQPVGSPLSLECTVEGTSNPNLYWYRQAAGRGLQLLFYSVGIGQISSEVPQNLSASRPQDRQFILSSKKLLLSDSGFYLCAWSVTFSSYNSPLHFGNGTRLTVT.

The chain uses TRBV2 and TRBJ2-1; 11 bases line up with TRBD1. The trim removed 8 bases at V and 9 bases at J, leaving 6 bases unmatched. Germline assignment: CDR1 SNHLY and CDR2 FYNNEI. The CDR3 totals 13 residues. The CDR3 DNA is TGTGCCAGCGACGGGGACAGGGGGGGTGAGCAGTTCTTC. Protein sequence: CASDGDRGGEQFF.

This chain uses TRBV9 with TRBJ2-5, with D perhaps matching TRBD2 (5 bases). Germline V gene lookup returns CDR1 SGDLS and CDR2 YYNGEE. There are 16 residues in the CDR3. Trimming left V 0 bases short and J 2 bases short, with 14 bases between. CDR3 sequence reads: CASSVGGNSEQETQYF. The CDR3, as DNA: TGTGCCAGCAGCGTAGGGGGTAATAGCGAACAAGAGACCCAGTACTTC.

The sample holds one count of this clone. This chain joins TRBV11-1 and TRBJ2-1; 8 nucleotides line up with TRBD2. The junction had 8 bases not matched to a gene; V was cut back by 8 bases and J by 5 bases. Germline assignment: CDR1 SGHAT and CDR2 FQDESV (reference sequence). The CDR3 has 14 residues. DNA for the CDR3: TGTGCCAGCCGAACGGGACTAGGGCACAATGAGCAGTTCTTC. Protein: CASRTGLGHNEQFF.

The chain employs TRBV4-3 and TRBJ2-7, with D perhaps matching TRBD1 (5 bases). The CDR3 contains 14 residues. The germline gives CDR1 LGHNA, CDR2 YSLEER. Trimming removed 3 bases from V and 3 bases from J, with 12 bases in between. In DNA form, the CDR3 reads TGCGCCAGCAGCCAGGATTCAGGGTACTACGAGCAGTACTTC. Its protein is CASSQDSGYYEQYF.